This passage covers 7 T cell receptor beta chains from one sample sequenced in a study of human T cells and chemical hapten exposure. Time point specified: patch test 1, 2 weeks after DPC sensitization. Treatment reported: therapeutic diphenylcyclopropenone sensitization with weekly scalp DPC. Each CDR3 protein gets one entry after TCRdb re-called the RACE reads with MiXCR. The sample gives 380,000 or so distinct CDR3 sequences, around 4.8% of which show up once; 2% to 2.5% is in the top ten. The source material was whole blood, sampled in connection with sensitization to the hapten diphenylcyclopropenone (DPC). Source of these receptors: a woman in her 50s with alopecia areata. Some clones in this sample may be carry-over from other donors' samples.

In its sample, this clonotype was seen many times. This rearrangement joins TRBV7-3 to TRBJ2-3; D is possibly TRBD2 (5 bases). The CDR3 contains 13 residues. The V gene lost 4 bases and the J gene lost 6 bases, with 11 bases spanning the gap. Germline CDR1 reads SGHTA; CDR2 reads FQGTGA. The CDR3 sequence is CASSYAPSDTQYF. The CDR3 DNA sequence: TGTGCCAGCAGCTACGCCCCTAGCGATACGCAGTATTTT.

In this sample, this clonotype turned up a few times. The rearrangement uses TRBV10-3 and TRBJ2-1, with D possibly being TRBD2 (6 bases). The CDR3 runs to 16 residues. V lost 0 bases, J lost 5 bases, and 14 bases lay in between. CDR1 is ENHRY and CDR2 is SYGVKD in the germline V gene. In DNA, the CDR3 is TGTGCCATCAGTGAGTCGGGAGGCGGATCGGACAATGAGCAGTTCTTC. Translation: CAISESGGGSDNEQFF.

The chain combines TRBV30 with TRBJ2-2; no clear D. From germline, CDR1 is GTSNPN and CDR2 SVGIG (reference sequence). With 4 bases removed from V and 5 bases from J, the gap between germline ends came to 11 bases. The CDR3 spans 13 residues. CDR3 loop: CAWIPETTGELFF. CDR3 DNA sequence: TGTGCCTGGATCCCAGAGACGACCGGGGAGCTGTTTTTT.

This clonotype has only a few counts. This CDR3 is CASSPRTGDTYEQYF. The DNA of the CDR3 is TGTGCCAGCTCACCCCGGACAGGGGATACCTACGAGCAGTACTTC. V and J are TRBV18 and TRBJ2-7; 9 bases are shared with TRBD1. This CDR3 has 15 residues. The V gene's germline CDR1 is KGHSH and CDR2 LQKENI. Trimming removed 3 bases from V and 2 bases from J; junction bases left unmatched: 5.

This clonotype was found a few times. The CDR3, as DNA: TGTGCCAGCAGCCGACAGGAGAATTCACCCCTCCACTTT. Translating it yields CASSRQENSPLHF. The chain uses TRBV11-3 and TRBJ1-6; a weak D match, TRBD1 (6 bases). Deletions cut 5 bases from V and 7 bases from J, with 9 bases between. The CDR3 extends over 13 amino acids. Per germline, CDR1 SGHNT and CDR2 YENEEA. Full variable domain (outside the CDR3, taken from reference TRBV11-3 and TRBJ1-6): EAGVVQSPRYKIIEKKQPVAFWCNPISGHNTLYWYLQNLGQGPELLIRYENEEAVDDSQLPKDRFSAERLKGVDSTLKIQPAELGDSAVYLCASSRQENSPLHFGNGTRLTVT.

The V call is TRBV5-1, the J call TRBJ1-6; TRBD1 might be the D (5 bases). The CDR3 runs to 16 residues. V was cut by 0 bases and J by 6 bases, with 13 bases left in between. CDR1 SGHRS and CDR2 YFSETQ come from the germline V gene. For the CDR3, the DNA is TGCGCCAGCAGCTTGGCCGGGGGTCCGGCTAATTCACCCCTCCACTTT. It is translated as CASSLAGGPANSPLHF.

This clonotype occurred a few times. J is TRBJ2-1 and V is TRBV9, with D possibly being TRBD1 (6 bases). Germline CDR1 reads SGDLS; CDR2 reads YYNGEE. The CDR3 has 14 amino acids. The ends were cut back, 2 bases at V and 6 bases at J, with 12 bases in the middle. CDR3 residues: CASSVVGTTNEQFF. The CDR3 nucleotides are TGTGCCAGCAGCGTCGTGGGGACAACCAATGAGCAGTTCTTC.